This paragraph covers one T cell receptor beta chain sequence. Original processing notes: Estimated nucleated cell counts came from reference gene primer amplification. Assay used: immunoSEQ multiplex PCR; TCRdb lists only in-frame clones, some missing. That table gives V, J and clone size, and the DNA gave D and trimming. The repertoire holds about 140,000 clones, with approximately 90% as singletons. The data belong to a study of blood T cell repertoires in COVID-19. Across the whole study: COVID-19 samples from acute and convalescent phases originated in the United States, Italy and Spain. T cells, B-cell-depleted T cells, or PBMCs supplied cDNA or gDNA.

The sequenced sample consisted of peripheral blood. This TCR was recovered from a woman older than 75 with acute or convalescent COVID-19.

CDR3 nucleotide sequence: TGTGCCAGCAGCGCCGGCGGACAGGCCGGGCGGGCTTTCTTT. As protein: CASSAGGQAGRAFF. The chain is built from TRBV13 and TRBJ1-1; 7 nucleotides match TRBD1. Germline CDR1 PRHDT, CDR2 FYEKMQ (reference sequence). After removal of 5 bases from V and 11 bases from J, the junction contained 14 bases not matched to a gene. The CDR3 length is 14 residues.